What follows are 7 T cell receptor beta chains derived from one specimen sequenced in a study of blood T cells in healthy people across ages. With a J-beta primer mix and a sample-barcoded 5' primer, a second PCR ran about 6 to 11 cycles. TCRdb re-analysed the 5' RACE reads in MiXCR, keeping a single row per CDR3 protein. The data contain about 800,000 distinct CDR3 sequences, around 25% of them seen just once; the ten biggest clones take up approximately 4%. This sample also appeared in a second study, on T cells of mothers and their children.

Sequencing was performed on blood. The receptors shown here come from a boy younger than 18 in good health.

This clonotype was observed many times. The DNA of the CDR3 is TGTGCCAGCAGCCTGACGGGGACCCAGTACTTC. Its translation: CASSLTGTQYF. The chain uses TRBV2 and TRBJ2-5; D uncertain. CDR3 length: 11 amino acids. Deletions cut 6 bases from V and 7 bases from J, with 9 bases between. Germline CDR1 and CDR2: SNHLY and FYNNEI.

This clonotype was observed a few times. This sequence joins TRBV2 and TRBJ2-4; TRBD1 or TRBD2 may be the D gene (5 bases each). Between the trimmed V and J ends, which lost 2 bases and 2 bases, there was a span of 16 bases. The CDR3 is 17 residues long. From germline, CDR1 is SNHLY and CDR2 FYNNEI. This CDR3 is CASSELSGPSPKNIQYF. The CDR3 DNA follows: TGTGCCAGCAGTGAATTGTCGGGACCCAGCCCCAAAAACATTCAGTACTTC.

V is TRBV6-2 or TRBV6-3 and J is TRBJ1-2, with a possible D match to TRBD1 (5 bases). CDR1 is MNHEY, CDR2 SVGEGT, per germline. The CDR3 contains 18 residues. V was pared by 5 bases and J by 5 bases, with 27 bases between. CDR3 in DNA: TGTGCCAGCAGTAGAACCCGAGACAGCTGGCTGCCTCCATATGGCTACACCTTC. Encoded protein: CASSRTRDSWLPPYGYTF.

The chain combines TRBV28 with TRBJ2-5; D not resolved. V dropped 8 bases and J dropped 5 bases, with 18 bases sitting between them. The V gene's germline CDR1 is MDHEN and CDR2 SYDVKM. The CDR3 contains 14 residues. For the CDR3, the DNA is TGTGCCAGCCAGCCCGGGCAACAGAGGGAGACCCAGTACTTC. Amino acids: CASQPGQQRETQYF.

This chain links TRBV7-2 with TRBJ2-7, with 9 bases that match TRBD1. This CDR3 region has 14 residues. The germline CDR1 and CDR2 sequences are SGHTA and FQGNSA. Trimming removed 5 bases from V and 4 bases from J; junction bases left unmatched: 6. DNA of the CDR3: TGTGCCAGCAGCCAGGGACAGGGTGGTTACGAGCAGTACTTC. Protein sequence: CASSQGQGGYEQYF.

This chain connects TRBV6-6 to TRBJ2-5; TRBD1 or TRBD2 may be the D gene (5 bases each). The end of the DNA fits TRBJ2-7 better, so the J call may be wrong. The CDR3 extends over 15 amino acids. Germline CDR1 reads MNHNY; CDR2 reads SVGAGI (reference sequence). CDR3 protein: CASSYPRGANNEQYF. CDR3 in DNA: TGTGCCAGCAGTTACCCCCGAGGGGCAAATAACGAGCAGTACTTC.

This clonotype showed up just once. The rearrangement uses TRBV20-1 and TRBJ2-2; 8 positions agree with TRBD1. The germline V gene encodes CDR1 DFQATT and CDR2 SNEGSKA (reference sequence). The CDR3 is made up of 18 amino acids. Trimming removed 2 bases from V and 6 bases from J; junction bases left unmatched: 17. In DNA form, the CDR3 reads TGCAGTGCTAGATCATCCCTGGGACAGGCAAATAGGGCCGGGGAGCTGTTTTTT. Its protein product is CSARSSLGQANRAGELFF.